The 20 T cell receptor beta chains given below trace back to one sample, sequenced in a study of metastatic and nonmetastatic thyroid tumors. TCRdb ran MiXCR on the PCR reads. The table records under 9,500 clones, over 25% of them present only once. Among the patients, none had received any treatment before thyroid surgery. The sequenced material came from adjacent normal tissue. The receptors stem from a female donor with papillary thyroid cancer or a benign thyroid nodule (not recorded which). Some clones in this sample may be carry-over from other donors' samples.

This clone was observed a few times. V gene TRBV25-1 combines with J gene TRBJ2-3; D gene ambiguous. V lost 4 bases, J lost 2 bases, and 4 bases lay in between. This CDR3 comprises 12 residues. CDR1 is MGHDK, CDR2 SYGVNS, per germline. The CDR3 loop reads CASSGNTDTQYF. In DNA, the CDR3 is TGTGCCAGCAGTGGGAACACAGATACGCAGTATTTT.

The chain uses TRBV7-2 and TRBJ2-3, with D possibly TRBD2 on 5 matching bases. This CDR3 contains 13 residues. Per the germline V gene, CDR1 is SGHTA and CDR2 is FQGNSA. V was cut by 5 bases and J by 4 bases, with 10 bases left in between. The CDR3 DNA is TGTGCCAGCAGCAAGAGGGCGTCAGATACGCAGTATTTT. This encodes CASSKRASDTQYF.

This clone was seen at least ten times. The CDR3 region is CAWSVAAGRKGNQPQHF. CDR3 nucleotide sequence: TGTGCCTGGAGTGTAGCCGCGGGTCGCAAGGGCAATCAGCCCCAGCATTTT. The gene calls are TRBV30 and TRBJ1-5; D is unclear. CDR1 is GTSNPN and CDR2 is SVGIG in the germline V gene (reference sequence). CDR3 length: 17 residues. With 0 bases removed from V and 2 bases from J, the gap between germline ends came to 17 bases.

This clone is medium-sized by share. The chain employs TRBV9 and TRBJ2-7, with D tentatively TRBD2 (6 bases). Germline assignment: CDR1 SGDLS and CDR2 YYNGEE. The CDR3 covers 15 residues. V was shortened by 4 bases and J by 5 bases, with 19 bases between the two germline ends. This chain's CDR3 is CASSSGALASHEQYF. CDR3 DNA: TGTGCCAGCAGCTCCGGCGCTCTAGCGTCCCACGAGCAGTACTTC.

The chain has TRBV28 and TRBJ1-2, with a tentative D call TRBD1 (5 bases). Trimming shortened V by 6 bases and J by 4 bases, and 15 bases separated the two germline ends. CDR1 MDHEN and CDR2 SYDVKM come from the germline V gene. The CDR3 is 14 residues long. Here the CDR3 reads CASSQALDIYGYTF. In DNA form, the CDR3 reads TGTGCCAGCAGCCAAGCTTTGGACATCTATGGCTACACCTTC.

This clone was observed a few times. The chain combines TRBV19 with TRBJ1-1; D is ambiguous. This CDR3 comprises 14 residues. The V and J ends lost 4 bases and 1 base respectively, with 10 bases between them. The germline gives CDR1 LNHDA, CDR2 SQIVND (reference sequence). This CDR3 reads CASSRGRWNTEAFF. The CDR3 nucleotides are TGTGCCAGTAGTAGAGGACGGTGGAACACTGAAGCTTTCTTT.

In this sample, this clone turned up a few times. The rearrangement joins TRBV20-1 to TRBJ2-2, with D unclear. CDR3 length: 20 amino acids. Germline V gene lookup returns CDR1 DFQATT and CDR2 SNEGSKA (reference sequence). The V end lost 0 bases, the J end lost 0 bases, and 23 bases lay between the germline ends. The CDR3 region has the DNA TGCAGTGCTAGAGATCTTTGGCAGAAGCACTACGAAACGAACACCGGGGAGCTGTTTTTT. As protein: CSARDLWQKHYETNTGELFF.

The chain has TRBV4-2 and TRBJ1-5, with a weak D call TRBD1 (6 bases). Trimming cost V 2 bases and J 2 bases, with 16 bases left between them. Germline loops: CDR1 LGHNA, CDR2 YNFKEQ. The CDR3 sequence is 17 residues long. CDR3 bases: TGTGCCAGCAGCCAAAACAGGGTTAGGGGGGGCAATCAGCCCCAGCATTTT. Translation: CASSQNRVRGGNQPQHF.

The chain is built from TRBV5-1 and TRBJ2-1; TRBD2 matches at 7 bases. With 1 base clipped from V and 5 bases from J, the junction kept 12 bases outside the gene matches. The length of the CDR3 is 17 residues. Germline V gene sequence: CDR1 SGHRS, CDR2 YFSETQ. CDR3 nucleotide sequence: TGCGCCAGCAGCTTGCTTGGCGGGGGAACCTTCGACAATGAGCAGTTCTTC. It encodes CASSLLGGGTFDNEQFF.

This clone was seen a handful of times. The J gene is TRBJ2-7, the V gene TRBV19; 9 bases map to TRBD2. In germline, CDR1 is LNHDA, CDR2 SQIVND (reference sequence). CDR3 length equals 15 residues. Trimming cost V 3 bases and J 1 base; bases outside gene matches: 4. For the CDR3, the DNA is TGTGCCAGTAGTATTGAAACTAGCGGGTCCTACGAGCAGTACTTC. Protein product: CASSIETSGSYEQYF.

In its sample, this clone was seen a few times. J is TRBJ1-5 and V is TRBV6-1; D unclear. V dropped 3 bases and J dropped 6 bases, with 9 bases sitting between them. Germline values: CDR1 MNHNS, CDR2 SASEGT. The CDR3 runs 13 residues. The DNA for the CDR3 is TGTGCCAGCAGTGATCTGTCGGTTCAGCCCCAGCATTTT. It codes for CASSDLSVQPQHF.

The CDR3, as DNA: TGCAGTGCTAGACGAGGACTAGCGGGAGGGCCGTCCGAGCAGTACTTC. Amino acids: CSARRGLAGGPSEQYF. The chain is built from TRBV20-1 and TRBJ2-7, with 15 bases aligning to TRBD2. Germline V CDR1 and CDR2: DFQATT, SNEGSKA (reference sequence). The CDR3 spans 16 residues. V trimming: 2 bases; J trimming: 6 bases; junction bases outside the gene matches: 8.

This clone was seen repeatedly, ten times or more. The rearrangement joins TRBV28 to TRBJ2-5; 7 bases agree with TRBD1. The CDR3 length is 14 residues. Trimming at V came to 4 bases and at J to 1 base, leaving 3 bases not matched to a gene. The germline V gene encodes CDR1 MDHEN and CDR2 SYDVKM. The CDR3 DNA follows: TGTGCCAGCAGTTCGGGACAGCTCCAAGAGACCCAGTACTTC. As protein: CASSSGQLQETQYF.

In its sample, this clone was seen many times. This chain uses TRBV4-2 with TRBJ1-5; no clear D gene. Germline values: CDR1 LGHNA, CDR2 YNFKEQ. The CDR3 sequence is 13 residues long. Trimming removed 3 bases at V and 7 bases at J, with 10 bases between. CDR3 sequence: CASSHPSGQPQHF. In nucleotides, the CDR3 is TGTGCCAGCAGCCACCCGTCGGGGCAGCCCCAGCATTTT.

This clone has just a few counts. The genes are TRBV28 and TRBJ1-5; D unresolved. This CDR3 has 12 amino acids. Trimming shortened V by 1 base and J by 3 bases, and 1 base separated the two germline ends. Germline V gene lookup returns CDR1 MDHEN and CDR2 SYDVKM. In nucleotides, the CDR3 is TGTGCCAGCAGTTTATACAATCAGCCCCAGCATTTT. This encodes CASSLYNQPQHF.

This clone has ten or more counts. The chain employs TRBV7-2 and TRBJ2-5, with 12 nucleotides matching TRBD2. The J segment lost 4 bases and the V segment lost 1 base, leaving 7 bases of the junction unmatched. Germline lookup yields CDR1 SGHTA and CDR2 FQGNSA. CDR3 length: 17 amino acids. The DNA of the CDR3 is TGTGCCAGCAGCTTAGGACTAGCGGGAGTCGGTGGAGAGACCCAGTACTTC. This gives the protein CASSLGLAGVGGETQYF.

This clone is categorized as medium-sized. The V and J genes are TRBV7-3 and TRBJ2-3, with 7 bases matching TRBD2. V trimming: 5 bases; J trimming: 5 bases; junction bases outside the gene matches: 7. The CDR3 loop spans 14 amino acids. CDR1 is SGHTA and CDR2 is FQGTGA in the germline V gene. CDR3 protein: CASSRGLDGDTQYF. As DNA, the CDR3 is TGTGCCAGCAGCCGAGGACTAGATGGAGATACGCAGTATTTT.

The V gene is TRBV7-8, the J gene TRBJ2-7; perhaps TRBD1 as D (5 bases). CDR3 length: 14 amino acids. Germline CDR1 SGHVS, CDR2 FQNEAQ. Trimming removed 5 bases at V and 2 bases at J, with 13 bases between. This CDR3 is CASSTAGFTYEQYF. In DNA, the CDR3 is TGTGCCAGCAGCACTGCAGGGTTCACCTACGAGCAGTACTTC.

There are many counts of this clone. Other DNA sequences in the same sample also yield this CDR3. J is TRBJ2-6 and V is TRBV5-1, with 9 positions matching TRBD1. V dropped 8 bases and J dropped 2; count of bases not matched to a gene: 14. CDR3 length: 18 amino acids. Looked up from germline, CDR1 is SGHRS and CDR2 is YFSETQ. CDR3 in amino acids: CARPYRDRVYTGANVLTF. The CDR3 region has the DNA TGCGCCAGGCCATACCGGGACAGGGTTTACACTGGGGCCAACGTCCTGACTTTC.

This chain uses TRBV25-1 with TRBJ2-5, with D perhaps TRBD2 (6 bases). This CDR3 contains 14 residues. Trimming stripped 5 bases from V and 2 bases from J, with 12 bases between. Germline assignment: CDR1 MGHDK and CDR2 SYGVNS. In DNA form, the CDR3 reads TGTGCCAGCAGTTTCCGGGGAGGACAAGAGACCCAGTACTTC. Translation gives CASSFRGGQETQYF.